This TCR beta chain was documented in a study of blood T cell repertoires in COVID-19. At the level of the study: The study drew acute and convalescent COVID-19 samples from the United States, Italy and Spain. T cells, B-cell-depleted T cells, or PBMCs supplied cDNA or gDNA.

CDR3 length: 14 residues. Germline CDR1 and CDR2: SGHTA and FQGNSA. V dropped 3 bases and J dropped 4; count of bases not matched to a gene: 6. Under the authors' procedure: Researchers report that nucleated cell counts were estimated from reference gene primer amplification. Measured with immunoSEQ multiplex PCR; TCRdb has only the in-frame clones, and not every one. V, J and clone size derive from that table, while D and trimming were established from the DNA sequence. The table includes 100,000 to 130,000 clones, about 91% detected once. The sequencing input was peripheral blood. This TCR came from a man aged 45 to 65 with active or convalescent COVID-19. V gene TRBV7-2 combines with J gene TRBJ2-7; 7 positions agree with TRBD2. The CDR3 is CASSFGGGGYEQYF. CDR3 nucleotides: TGTGCCAGCAGCTTTGGGGGGGGAGGGTACGAGCAGTACTTC.